A selection of T cell receptor beta chains follows, all from one sample in a study of Ad26.COV2.S vaccination and SARS-CoV-2 variants. The repertoire was sequenced with immunoSEQ multiplex PCR; TCRdb's copy has only in-frame clones and lacks some. This sample carries some 350,000 clones, 70% to 90% of them seen once, and the ten largest clones take roughly 3.1%. This material consisted of peripheral blood, taken in a trial of Ad26.COV2.S vaccine versus placebo. All receptors derive from a person between 18 and 65 years old who received the Ad26.COV2.S COVID-19 vaccine or a placebo. The CDR3 runs from the conserved cysteine through the conserved F or W. A D gene is named only where the DNA matches it firmly. Clone size appears in some rows only: once, few, many, or a class for an expanded clone.

clone size,D gene,J gene,V gene,CDR3 DNA,CDR3 protein
.,.,TRBJ2-1,TRBV5-5,TGTGCCAGCAGCCCCGAGACAAACATCAATGAGCAGTTCTTC,CASSPETNINEQFF
.,TRBD2,TRBJ2-7,TRBV6-4,TGTGCCAGCAGTGAGAGACTAGCGGGACCTCAGTACTTC,CASSERLAGPQYF
.,TRBD1,TRBJ2-5,TRBV27,TGTGCCAGCAGTTTCAGGGGGCGCGGGGAGACCCAGTACTTC,CASSFRGRGETQYF
.,.,TRBJ2-7,TRBV5-5,TGTGCCAGCAGCTTGGACAGTGGCTACGAGCAGTACTTC,CASSLDSGYEQYF
.,TRBD2,TRBJ2-1,TRBV10-3,TGTGCCATCAATCCAGCGGGGGGGCCTGGTTCCTACAATGAGCAGTTCTTC,CAINPAGGPGSYNEQFF
.,TRBD1,TRBJ1-4,TRBV4-3,TGCGCCAGCAGCCAAGAAGAGGGACAGGGGTTCGAAAAACTGTTTTTT,CASSQEEGQGFEKLFF
.,.,TRBJ2-7,TRBV7-2,TGTGCCAGCAGCTCCAGGCCCGAGATAGGCGAGCAGTACTTC,CASSSRPEIGEQYF
.,TRBD1,TRBJ2-4,TRBV5-4,TGTGCCAGCAGCTTTGACAGGGCTGTAAACATTCAGTACTTC,CASSFDRAVNIQYF
.,TRBD1,TRBJ2-7,TRBV19,TGTGCCAGTAGCCCCTTACGGACAGGGGCCTACGAGCAGTACTTC,CASSPLRTGAYEQYF
.,TRBD1,TRBJ2-3,TRBV5-5,TGTGCCAGCAGTGCGGACAGGCACCCCACAGATACGCAGTATTTT,CASSADRHPTDTQYF
.,.,TRBJ1-4,TRBV7-9,TGTGCCAGCAGCTTAGCGGGGCAGGGACCAACTAATGAAAAACTGTTTTTT,CASSLAGQGPTNEKLFF
.,.,TRBJ2-6,TRBV14,TGTGCCAGCAGCCTTTCGGGGGCGGCTGGGGCCAACGTCCTGACTTTC,CASSLSGAAGANVLTF
.,TRBD1,TRBJ1-1,TRBV5-1,TGCGCCAGCAGCGTACCCGGGACAGGGGAAGCTTTCTTT,CASSVPGTGEAFF
.,.,TRBJ2-7,TRBV7-2,TGTGCCAGCAGCTTGACAGCAGACTACGAGCAGTACTTC,CASSLTADYEQYF
.,TRBD1,TRBJ2-5,TRBV6-1,TGTGCCAGCAGTGAAGGGGGACAGGGAAAGGAGACCCAGTACTTC,CASSEGGQGKETQYF
.,TRBD1,TRBJ1-1,TRBV10-1,TGCGCCAGCAGTGATCACAGGGGGTGGAACACTGAAGCTTTCTTT,CASSDHRGWNTEAFF
.,.,TRBJ1-5,TRBV3-1/TRBV3-2,TGTGCCAGCAGCGTACGGGGGCAGCCCCAGCATTTT,CASSVRGQPQHF
.,TRBD2,TRBJ2-5,TRBV7-2,TGTGCCAGCAGCAAGAGACTAGCGGAACAAGAGACCCAGTACTTC,CASSKRLAEQETQYF
.,.,TRBJ1-2,TRBV25-1,TGTGCCAGCAGTAAAGACAGATATGGCTACACCTTC,CASSKDRYGYTF
.,.,TRBJ2-7,TRBV11-2,TGTGCCAGCAGCTTAGTCCCGGTCGAGCAGTACTTC,CASSLVPVEQYF
.,.,TRBJ2-4,TRBV5-4,TGTGCCAGCAGCCTAGCCGGGGAAAACATTCAGTACTTC,CASSLAGENIQYF
.,.,TRBJ1-6,TRBV10-1,TGCGCCAGCAGTGAGCGAGCAGGGGCATTCGATAATTCACCCCTCCACTTT,CASSERAGAFDNSPLHF
.,TRBD1,TRBJ1-3,TRBV27,TGTGCCAGCAGCTCAACAGGGGCTGGAAACACCATATATTTT,CASSSTGAGNTIYF
.,TRBD1,TRBJ2-1,TRBV7-8,TGTGCCAGCAGGCCCAGACAGGGGAGAGGTGAGCAGTTCTTC,CASRPRQGRGEQFF
.,.,TRBJ2-5,TRBV19,TGTGCCAGTAGTAGGTCGACAGGGAGGACAGAGACCCAGTACTTC,CASSRSTGRTETQYF
many,.,TRBJ2-1,TRBV5-1,TGCGCCAGCAGCTTGGCCTTGGGCCCCGAGTTGTATGAGCAGTTCTTC,CASSLALGPELYEQFF
.,.,TRBJ1-3,TRBV6-5,TGTGCCAGCAGTCCTCGTCCTGGGTACAGGAACACCATATATTTT,CASSPRPGYRNTIYF
.,TRBD1,TRBJ1-1,TRBV3-1/TRBV3-2,TGTGCCAGCAGCTCACAGCCCGGGACAGTTGAAGCTTTCTTT,CASSSQPGTVEAFF
.,TRBD2,TRBJ2-3,TRBV4-1,TGCGCCAGCAGCCAAGCTGGGACTAGCGGGAGGGCCTCCACAGATACGCAGTATTTT,CASSQAGTSGRASTDTQYF
.,.,TRBJ1-5,TRBV4-3,TGCGCCAGCAGCCATCCAGGGGTAGGTCAGCCCCAGCATTTT,CASSHPGVGQPQHF
.,.,TRBJ2-7,TRBV11-2,TGTGCCAGCAGCTTAGGGACAGTTACCTACGAGCAGTACTTC,CASSLGTVTYEQYF
.,.,TRBJ1-5,TRBV5-1,TGCGCCAGCAGCTTGGGGGGAGGCAATCAGCCCCAGCATTTT,CASSLGGGNQPQHF
.,.,TRBJ2-2,TRBV2,TGTGCCAGCCTCCGCAGGAGCGGGGAGCTGTTTTTT,CASLRRSGELFF